This T cell receptor (beta chain) stems from a study of cytomegalovirus exposure and HLA in healthy donors. Overall study results and limits: The authors listed over 150 TCR beta chains as cytomegalovirus-associated. The tendency of first-cohort TCR clusters to co-occur in the 120 or so validation repertoires emerged from a later analysis. Using the classifier, cytomegalovirus status was reportedly diagnosed with high specificity and sensitivity.

The donors formed part of the approximately 130-subject validation cohort, distinct from the roughly 700-subject first cohort. As to this clone: Its antigen is unidentified.

Sequencing used immunoSEQ multiplex PCR; TCRdb keeps in-frame clones, though not all of them. The sample includes 45,000 to 70,000 clones, about 92% seen only once; the top ten take under 7%. In germline, CDR1 is LNHDA, CDR2 SQIVND (reference sequence). After removal of 3 bases from V and 7 bases from J, the junction contained 11 bases not matched to a gene. This CDR3 region has 17 residues. Sequenced: PBMCs. The chain joins TRBV19 to TRBJ2-1; TRBD2 matches at 11 bases. This TCR was sampled from a woman in her late teens or twenties in good health and CMV-seronegative. The DNA for the CDR3 is TGTGCCAGTAGTATGGGGGCTAGCGGGAGGTCTCGGAATGAGCAGTTCTTC. This translates into CASSMGASGRSRNEQFF.